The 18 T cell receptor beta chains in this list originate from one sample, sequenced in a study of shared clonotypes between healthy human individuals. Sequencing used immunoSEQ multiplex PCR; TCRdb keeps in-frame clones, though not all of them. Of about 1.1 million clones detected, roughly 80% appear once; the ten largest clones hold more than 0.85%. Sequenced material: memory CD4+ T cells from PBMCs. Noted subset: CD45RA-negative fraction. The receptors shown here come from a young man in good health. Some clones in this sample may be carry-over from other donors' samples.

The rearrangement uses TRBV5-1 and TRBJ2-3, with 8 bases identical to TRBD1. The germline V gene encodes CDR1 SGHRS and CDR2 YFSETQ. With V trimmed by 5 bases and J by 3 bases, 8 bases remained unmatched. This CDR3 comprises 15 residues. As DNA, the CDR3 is TGCGCCAGCAGGTTCCGGGACAGGTATACAGATACGCAGTATTTT. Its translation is CASRFRDRYTDTQYF.

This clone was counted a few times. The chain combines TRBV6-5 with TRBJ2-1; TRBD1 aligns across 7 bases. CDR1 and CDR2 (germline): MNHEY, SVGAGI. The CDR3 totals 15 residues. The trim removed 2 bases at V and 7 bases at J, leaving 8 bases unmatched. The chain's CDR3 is CASSYPTGYGNEQFF. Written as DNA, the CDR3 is TGTGCCAGCAGTTACCCGACAGGGTATGGGAATGAGCAGTTCTTC.

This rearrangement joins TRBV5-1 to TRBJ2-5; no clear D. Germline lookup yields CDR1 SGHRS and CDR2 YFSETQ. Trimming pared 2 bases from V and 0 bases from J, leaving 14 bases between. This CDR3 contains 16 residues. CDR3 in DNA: TGCGCCAGCAGCTTAGGCCCGACTGGGTACCAAGAGACCCAGTACTTC. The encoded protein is CASSLGPTGYQETQYF.

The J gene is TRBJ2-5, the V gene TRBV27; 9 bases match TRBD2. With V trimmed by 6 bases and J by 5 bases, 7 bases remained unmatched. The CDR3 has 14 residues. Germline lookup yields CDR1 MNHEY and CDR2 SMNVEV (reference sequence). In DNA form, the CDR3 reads TGTGCCAGCAGGCTAGCGGGGCGAGGGGAGACCCAGTACTTC. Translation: CASRLAGRGETQYF.

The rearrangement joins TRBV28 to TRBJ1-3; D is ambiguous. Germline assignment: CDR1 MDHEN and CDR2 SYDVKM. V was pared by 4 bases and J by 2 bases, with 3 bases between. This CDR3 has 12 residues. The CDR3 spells CASSYPGNTIYF. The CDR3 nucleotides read TGTGCCAGCAGTTACCCTGGAAACACCATATATTTT.

The chain's CDR3 is CASSLMGAEETQYF. The DNA for the CDR3 is TGTGCCAGCAGCTTAATGGGGGCAGAAGAGACCCAGTACTTC. This rearrangement joins TRBV7-3 to TRBJ2-5, with D perhaps TRBD1 (6 bases). Germline CDR1 SGHTA, CDR2 FQGTGA. The germline V and J ends were trimmed by 1 base and 3 bases, with 9 bases remaining between them. The length of the CDR3 is 14 residues. Variable domain in full (rest from reference TRBV7-3 and TRBJ2-5): GAGVSQTPSNKVTEKGKYVELRCDPISGHTALYWYRQSLGQGPEFLIYFQGTGAADDSGLPNDRFFAVRPEGSVSTLKIQRTERGDSAVYLCASSLMGAEETQYFGPGTRLLVL.

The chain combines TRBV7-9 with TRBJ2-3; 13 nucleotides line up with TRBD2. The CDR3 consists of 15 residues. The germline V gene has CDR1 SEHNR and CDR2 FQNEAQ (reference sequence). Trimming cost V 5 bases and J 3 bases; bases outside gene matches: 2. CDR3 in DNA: TGTGCCAGCAGCGTGGGACTAGCGGGAACAGATACGCAGTATTTT. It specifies CASSVGLAGTDTQYF.

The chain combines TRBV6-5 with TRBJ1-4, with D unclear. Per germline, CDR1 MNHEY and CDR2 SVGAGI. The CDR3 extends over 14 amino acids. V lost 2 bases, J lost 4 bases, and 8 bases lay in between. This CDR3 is CASSYRHSNEKLFF. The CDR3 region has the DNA TGTGCCAGCAGTTACCGTCACAGTAATGAAAAACTGTTTTTT.

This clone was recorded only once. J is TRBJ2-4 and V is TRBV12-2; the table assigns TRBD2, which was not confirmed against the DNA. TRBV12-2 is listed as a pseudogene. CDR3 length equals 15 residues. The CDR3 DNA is TGTGCAAGTCGCTTAGATATCGGGGGGCCAAACATTCAGTACTTC. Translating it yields CASRLDIGGPNIQYF.

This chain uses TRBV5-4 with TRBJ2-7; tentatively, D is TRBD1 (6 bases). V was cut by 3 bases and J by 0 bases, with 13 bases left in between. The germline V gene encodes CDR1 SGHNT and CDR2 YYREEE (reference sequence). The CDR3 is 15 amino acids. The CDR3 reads CASSSLSDSSYEQYF. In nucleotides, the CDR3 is TGTGCCAGCAGCTCGCTATCGGACAGCTCCTACGAGCAGTACTTC.

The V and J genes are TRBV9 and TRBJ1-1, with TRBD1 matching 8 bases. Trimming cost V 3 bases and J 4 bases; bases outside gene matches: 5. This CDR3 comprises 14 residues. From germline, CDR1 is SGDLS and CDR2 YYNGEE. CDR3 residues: CASSARQGSTEAFF. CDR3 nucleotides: TGTGCCAGCAGCGCGAGACAGGGGAGCACTGAAGCTTTCTTT.

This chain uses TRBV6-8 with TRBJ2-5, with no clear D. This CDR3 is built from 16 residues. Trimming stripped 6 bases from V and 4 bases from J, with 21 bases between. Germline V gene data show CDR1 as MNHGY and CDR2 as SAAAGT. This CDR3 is CASSPMIRAVPETQYF. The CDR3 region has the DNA TGTGCCAGCAGCCCTATGATACGGGCTGTTCCAGAGACCCAGTACTTC.

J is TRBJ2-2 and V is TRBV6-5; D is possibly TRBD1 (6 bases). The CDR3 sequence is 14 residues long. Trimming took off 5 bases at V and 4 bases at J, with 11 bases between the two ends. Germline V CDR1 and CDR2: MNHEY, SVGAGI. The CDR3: CASSAYRVTGELFF. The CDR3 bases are TGTGCCAGCAGTGCCTACAGGGTCACCGGGGAGCTGTTTTTT.

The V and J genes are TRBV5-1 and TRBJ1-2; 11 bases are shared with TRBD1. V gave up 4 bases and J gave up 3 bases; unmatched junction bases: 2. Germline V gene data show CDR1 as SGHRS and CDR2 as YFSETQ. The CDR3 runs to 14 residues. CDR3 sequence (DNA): TGCGCCAGCAGCCCGGGACAGGGGGACTATGGCTACACCTTC. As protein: CASSPGQGDYGYTF.

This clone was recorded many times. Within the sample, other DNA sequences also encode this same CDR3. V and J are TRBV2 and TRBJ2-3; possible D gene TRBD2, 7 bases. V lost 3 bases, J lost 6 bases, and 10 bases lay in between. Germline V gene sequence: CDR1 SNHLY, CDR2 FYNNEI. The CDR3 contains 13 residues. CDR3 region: CASSDGGADTQYF. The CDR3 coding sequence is TGTGCCAGCAGTGATGGGGGGGCGGATACGCAGTATTTT.

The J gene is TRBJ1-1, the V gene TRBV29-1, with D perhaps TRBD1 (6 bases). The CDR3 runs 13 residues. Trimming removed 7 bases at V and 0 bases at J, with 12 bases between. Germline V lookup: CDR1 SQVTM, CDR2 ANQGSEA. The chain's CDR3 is CSGAGHVNTEAFF. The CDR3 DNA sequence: TGCAGCGGGGCGGGACATGTGAACACTGAAGCTTTCTTT.

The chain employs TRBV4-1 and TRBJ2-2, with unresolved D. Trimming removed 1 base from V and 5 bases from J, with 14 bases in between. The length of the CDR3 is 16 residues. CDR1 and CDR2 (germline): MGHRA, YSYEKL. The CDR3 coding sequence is TGCGCCAGCAGCCAAGCGCAGGAAGGATTAACCGGGGAGCTGTTTTTT. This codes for CASSQAQEGLTGELFF.

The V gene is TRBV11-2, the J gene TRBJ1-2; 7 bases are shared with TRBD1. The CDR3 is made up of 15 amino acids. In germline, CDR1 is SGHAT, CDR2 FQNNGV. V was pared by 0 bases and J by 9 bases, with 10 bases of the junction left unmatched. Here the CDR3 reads CASSLDRDSTLSYTF. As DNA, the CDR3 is TGTGCCAGCAGCTTAGATAGGGACAGTACTCTTAGCTACACCTTC.